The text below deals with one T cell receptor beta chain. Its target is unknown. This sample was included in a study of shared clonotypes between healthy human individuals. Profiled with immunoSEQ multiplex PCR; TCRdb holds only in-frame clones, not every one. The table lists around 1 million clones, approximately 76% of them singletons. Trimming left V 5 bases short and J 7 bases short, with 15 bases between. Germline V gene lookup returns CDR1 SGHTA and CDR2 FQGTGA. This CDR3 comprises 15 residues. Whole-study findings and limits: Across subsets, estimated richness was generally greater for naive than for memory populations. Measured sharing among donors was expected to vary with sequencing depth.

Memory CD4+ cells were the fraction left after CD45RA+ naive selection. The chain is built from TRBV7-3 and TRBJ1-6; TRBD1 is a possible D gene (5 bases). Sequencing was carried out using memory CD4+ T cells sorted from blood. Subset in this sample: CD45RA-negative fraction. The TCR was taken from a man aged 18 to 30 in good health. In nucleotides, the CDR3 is TGTGCCAGCAGCCCTATAGGGGCAGCAAATTCACCCCTCCACTTT. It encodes CASSPIGAANSPLHF.